The 7 T cell receptor beta chains reported below all come from one sample, sequenced in a study of T-cell memory formation after mild COVID-19. TCRdb analysed the 5' RACE reads with MiXCR anew, one entry per CDR3 protein. The sample has 350,000 to 500,000 distinct CDR3 sequences, 23% seen once. The specimen was PBMCs or a T cell subset sorted from them (not recorded which). The source of these receptors is an adult woman who had mild COVID-19 (a few samples of this study predate the infection). Cell type and time point are not known.

The chain couples TRBV20-1 to TRBJ2-7; perhaps TRBD2 as D (6 bases). The CDR3 loop spans 15 amino acids. Germline values: CDR1 DFQATT, CDR2 SNEGSKA (reference sequence). Between the trimmed V and J ends, which lost 6 bases and 0 bases, there was a span of 18 bases. This chain's CDR3 is CSAPGGTAISYEQYF. The CDR3 nucleotides read TGCAGTGCCCCCGGCGGGACGGCCATCTCCTACGAGCAGTACTTC.

The gene calls are TRBV29-1 and TRBJ1-2; D uncertain. V lost 6 bases and J 6 bases, leaving 2 bases between the germline ends. This CDR3 is built from 8 residues. CDR1 is SQVTM, CDR2 ANQGSEA, per germline. The CDR3 sequence: CSVNGYTF. CDR3 DNA sequence: TGCAGCGTCAATGGCTACACCTTC.

V and J are TRBV5-1 and TRBJ2-3; D is unclear. V was shortened by 4 bases and J by 5 bases, with 14 bases between the two germline ends. This CDR3 is built from 14 residues. The germline V gene encodes CDR1 SGHRS and CDR2 YFSETQ. CDR3 residues: CASSPRTVLDTQYF. The CDR3 DNA reads TGCGCCAGCAGCCCTAGGACCGTGTTAGATACGCAGTATTTT.

The sample holds a few counts of this clonotype. J is TRBJ2-2 and V is TRBV4-3; no definite D call. The CDR3 runs 12 residues. Trimming removed 0 bases at V and 11 bases at J, with 7 bases between. CDR1 LGHNA and CDR2 YSLEER come from the germline V gene. CDR3 residues: CASSQDMGELFF. The DNA of the CDR3 is TGCGCCAGCAGCCAAGATATGGGAGAGCTGTTTTTT.

The table lists this clonotype with a few counts. J is TRBJ2-4 and V is TRBV29-1, with D unresolved. The CDR3 sequence is 15 residues long. Deletions cut 6 bases from V and 0 bases from J, with 15 bases between. CDR1 and CDR2 from the germline V gene are SQVTM and ANQGSEA. The CDR3 protein is CSVSDGYLAKNIQYF. The CDR3 bases are TGCAGCGTATCGGACGGATACCTAGCCAAAAACATTCAGTACTTC.

The CDR3 reads CASSLSVSEKLFF. The DNA for the CDR3 is TGTGCCAGCAGTCTGTCAGTATCGGAAAAACTGTTTTTT. This chain links TRBV2 with TRBJ1-4; D is ambiguous. CDR1 SNHLY and CDR2 FYNNEI come from the germline V gene. The CDR3 consists of 13 residues. Trimming took off 5 bases at V and 8 bases at J, with 12 bases between the two ends.

At least ten counts were recorded for this clonotype. V and J are TRBV19 and TRBJ1-1; D is undetermined. The ends were cut back, 8 bases at V and 5 bases at J, with 9 bases in the middle. CDR3 size: 11 residues. The germline V gene encodes CDR1 LNHDA and CDR2 SQIVND (reference sequence). This chain's CDR3 is CASGMGTEAFF. The CDR3 coding sequence is TGTGCCAGTGGGATGGGAACTGAAGCTTTCTTT.